A selection of T cell receptor beta chains follows, all from one sample in a study of T cell responses to AZD1222 COVID-19 vaccine. TCRdb keeps only in-frame clones here, not all; method: immunoSEQ multiplex PCR. The data hold about 150,000 clones, with approximately 93% observed a single time. The sample in question was peripheral blood, obtained 28 days after the second AZD1222 dose. The receptor source for this set is an adult who received the AZD1222 COVID-19 vaccine. CDR3s include the opening cysteine and the closing phenylalanine or tryptophan. The D gene is left open where the match is weak. Size is omitted from some rows. Given values are once, few, many or a class for expanded clones.

j_call d_call v_call clone_size cdr3_nt cdr3_aa
TRBJ1-1 . TRBV4-1 . TGCGCCAGCAGCCCCCTTGTGGGGGGCACTGAAGCTTTCTTT CASSPLVGGTEAFF
TRBJ2-5 . TRBV7-3 . TGTGCCAGCAGCTCGACTGGGGGGCGAGAGACCCAGTACTTC CASSSTGGRETQYF
TRBJ1-1 TRBD1 TRBV13 few TGTGCCAGCAGCAAGCGGACAGGGACGAGAACTGAAGCTTTCTTT CASSKRTGTRTEAFF
TRBJ2-5 . TRBV11-2 . TGTGCCAGCAGACAGGGCGGGCAGAGCGGGACCCAGTACTTC CASRQGGQSGTQYF
TRBJ1-2 . TRBV5-6 once TGTGCCAGCAGCTTGTCAGGGAACTACTATGGCTACACCTTC CASSLSGNYYGYTF
TRBJ2-1 TRBD2 TRBV7-3 . TGTGCCAGCAGCTCCCGACCCGGGGGGGCGAATGAGCAGTTCTTC CASSSRPGGANEQFF
TRBJ2-1 TRBD2 TRBV2 . TGTGCCAGCCGCTGGACTAGCGGGGGCAATGAGCAGTTCTTC CASRWTSGGNEQFF
TRBJ2-1 . TRBV9 . TGTGCCAGCAGCCTCACACCAAACAATGAGCAGTTCTTC CASSLTPNNEQFF
TRBJ2-3 TRBD2 TRBV3-1/TRBV3-2 . TGTGCCAGCAGCCATTATAGCGGGGGGGCCGGAGATACGCAGTATTTT CASSHYSGGAGDTQYF
TRBJ2-7 TRBD2 TRBV7-6 . TGTGCCAGCACCTCTGTTGTGGGAGGACTAGACGAGCAGTACTTC CASTSVVGGLDEQYF
TRBJ2-1 . TRBV21-1 . TGTGCCAGCAGCGGCGTGGGTTTCGGCGGGAGGGAAAGCTCCTACAATGAGCAGTTCTTC CASSGVGFGGRESSYNEQFF
TRBJ2-2 . TRBV18 once TGTGCCAGCACTGGGTTCACCGGGGAGCTGTTTTTT CASTGFTGELFF
TRBJ2-5 . TRBV5-5 . TGTGCCAGCAGCTTACTTGCGGAAGAGACCCAGTACTTC CASSLLAEETQYF
TRBJ1-5 TRBD1 TRBV27 . TGTGCCAGCAGCCAAAACAGGGGGGGGGATCAGCCCCAGCATTTT CASSQNRGGDQPQHF
TRBJ1-4 . TRBV5-1 . TGCGCCAGCAGCCCCCGGTCGGGTGAAAAACTGTTTTTT CASSPRSGEKLFF
TRBJ1-2 . TRBV14 . TGTGCCAGCAGCCCGGACCCCACAGGGAGCAGGTTGGGCTACACCTTC CASSPDPTGSRLGYTF
TRBJ2-2 . TRBV2 . TGTGCCAGCAGGGGGGGGCCCCCCACGGAGACCGGGGAGCTGTTTTTT CASRGGPPTETGELFF
TRBJ2-7 . TRBV5-6 . TGTGCCAGCAGCCCCTCCGGGGGATCCTACGAGCAGTACTTC CASSPSGGSYEQYF
TRBJ2-1 . TRBV27 . TGTGCCAGCAGTTTAGCAGGGGCCCCCAGGTACAATGAGCAGTTCTTC CASSLAGAPRYNEQFF
TRBJ2-1 . TRBV7-6 . TGTGCCAGCAGCTTGACACTAGCCGGTTACAATGAGCAGTTCTTC CASSLTLAGYNEQFF
TRBJ1-2 TRBD1 TRBV18 . TGTGCCAGCTCCCCCATGAGATGGACAGGGGGGAAAAGGGACTATGGCTACACCTTC CASSPMRWTGGKRDYGYTF
TRBJ2-5 . TRBV9 . TGTGCCAGCAGCGTAGGACTAGGTTTAGAGACCCAGTACTTC CASSVGLGLETQYF
TRBJ2-7 . TRBV4-3 . TGCGCCAGCAGCCAAGGAAGGGGGGGGGCCTACGAGCAGTACTTC CASSQGRGGAYEQYF
TRBJ1-5 . TRBV19 once TGTGCCAGTAATGATCAGCCCCAGCATTTT CASNDQPQHF
TRBJ1-2 TRBD1 TRBV19 . TGTGCCAGTAGTATGGGGGACAGATACTATGGCTACACCTTC CASSMGDRYYGYTF
TRBJ1-2 . TRBV4-2 . TGTGCCAGCAGCCAAGGACAGCCCGGGGGCGGCTACACCTTC CASSQGQPGGGYTF
TRBJ1-1 . TRBV28 . TGTGCCAGCAGCCTGCCCCGCACTGAAGCTTTCTTT CASSLPRTEAFF
TRBJ1-4 . TRBV19 . TGTGCCAGTAGTTTCGGGGGCGTTGAAAAACTGTTTTTT CASSFGGVEKLFF
TRBJ1-2 . TRBV7-9 . TGTGCCAGCAGCTTAGCACTGGGGCAGGATAACTATGGCTACACCTTC CASSLALGQDNYGYTF
TRBJ1-2 . TRBV29-1 . TGCAGCGTTCCCTTTGGACAGCGGAATGGCTACACCTTC CSVPFGQRNGYTF
TRBJ1-4 . TRBV6-6 . TGTGCCAGCAGTCGCGGTCCGGACAGTAATGAAAAACTGTTTTTT CASSRGPDSNEKLFF
TRBJ2-2 . TRBV6-1 . TGTGCCAGCAGTGAAAAAGGACCCTCAGGGAGTCCCGGGGAGCTGTTTTTT CASSEKGPSGSPGELFF
TRBJ1-2 . TRBV18 once TGTGCCAGCTCACCGGAGGGTAAAGGCTACACCTTC CASSPEGKGYTF
TRBJ1-5 TRBD1 TRBV10-3 . TGTGCCATCAGTGAGTCGACAGGGGACAATCAGCCCCAGCATTTT CAISESTGDNQPQHF
TRBJ1-6 . TRBV5-1 once TGCGCCAGCAGCTCCGGTTGGGGGGATAGCTCCTATAATTCACCCCTCCACTTT CASSSGWGDSSYNSPLHF